This record concerns one TCR beta chain sequence. Its antigen specificity is not known. Base qualities were left out, and no much larger clone turns up one base away. Per the germline V gene (reference sequence), MNHEY is the CDR1 and SMNVEV is the CDR2. Including the terminal cysteine and phenylalanine, the CDR3 comprises 15 residues. Just the 45-base CDR3 DNA is kept, in frame starting at base 1. Germline trimming: 6 bases from V, 6 bases from J; junction bases outside gene matches: 9. These data originate in a study of cytomegalovirus exposure and HLA in healthy donors (TCRdb year 2017). Notes on the research overall: According to a later analysis, the roughly 120 validation repertoires were produced on the same platform as the 700 or so repertoires of the first cohort. To predict cytomegalovirus infection status, the study brought together high-throughput TCR immunosequencing, statistical association of individual TCRs with disease status, and machine learning. The study aimed to test whether cataloging public T cell receptors could reveal signatures of past pathogen exposure. Along with the approximately 670-subject first cohort, a separate validation cohort of over 90 different subjects was used.

Libraries were constructed by the immunoSEQ multiplex PCR assay. For the original study's pipeline: A statistical classification framework was developed to diagnose cytomegalovirus status using the catalog of TCR beta chain sequences. Sourced from immuneACCESS, this table was stored by TCRdb with only in-frame sequences that have V and J called. A share of the clones is absent; for the studies checked, an unresolved V gene accounts for under half, and the remainder has no known explanation. The V and J calls and clone size were taken over from that table, and D and trimming were inferred from the DNA. This sample has 110,000 or so clones in its table, and approximately 89% of those were observed once. In total, the top ten clones hold approximately 1.8% of the sample. Separate from the approximately 730-subject first cohort, the validation cohort of about 110 subjects was the group to which the donors belonged.

Study-level results and caveats: A total of 150 or so TCR beta chains were listed by the study as associated with cytomegalovirus. In a later analysis, TCRs clustered in the first cohort were found to also tend to co-occur in the 100 to 150 validation repertoires, with 94% of cluster scores above 0. A later analysis lacked HLA typing for the validation cohort, so it scored co-occurrence in that cohort across all 110 or so repertoires. In vitro tests confirmed that a few of the cytomegalovirus-associated TCR beta chains recognize cytomegalovirus antigens. While some public TCRs were present in many individuals, most TCR sequences turned up only very rarely across donors. The authors suggested that the approach could potentially be generalized to other disease states and immunological phenotypes. The classifier was reported to diagnose cytomegalovirus status with high specificity and sensitivity in both the original cohort and the validation cohort.

Source material: PBMCs. The sequence came from a man aged 18 to 30 in good health and CMV-seronegative. In this chain, TRBV27 is recombined with TRBJ2-1, with 9 bases matching TRBD1. The CDR3 here reads CASRLGTGSGNEQFF. Here is the DNA: TGTGCCAGCAGACTAGGGACAGGGTCAGGCAATGAGCAGTTCTTC.